This T cell receptor beta chain was recorded in a study of PD-1 blockade in classical Hodgkin lymphoma (dated by TCRdb to the early 2020s). Study-wide context: Nivolumab dosing was 3 mg/kg intravenously every 2 weeks, continuing until either disease progression or unacceptable toxicity. To define a peripheral blood immune signature of response to PD-1 blockade in classical Hodgkin lymphoma, the study combined TCR beta sequencing with CyTOF. The study at large found these results: By C4D1, a significant rise was seen in CD4+ TCR diversity but not in CD8+ TCR diversity (p=0.0027 vs p=0.16), and the rise was most apparent among complete responders (p=0.02). Trial patients with a complete response had baseline diversity similar to that of newly diagnosed patients, while partial responders and progressors had significantly lower diversity. Lower diversity was seen in patients whose nivolumab began less than 1 year after ASCT, and these patients were left out of later analyses so that immune reconstitution would not confound the results. Only a single clinical trial cohort was studied, and what caused the repertoire differences, possibly disease activity or prior therapy, remained undefined. Newly diagnosed patients were reported to have lower baseline TCR diversity than healthy donors, and relapsed/refractory patients were reported to have lower baseline TCR diversity still.

Per the publication, the time point label means: cycle 1 day 1 (C1D1), immediately before nivolumab initiation. Every trial patient had relapsed following autologous stem cell transplantation, and prior brentuximab vedotin exposure was what differed among cohorts A, B and C. The trial cohort comprised more than 55 patients with relapsed/refractory classical Hodgkin lymphoma whose best overall responses were complete response, partial response or progressive disease. Trial patients were treated with single-agent nivolumab in the multi-cohort phase II CheckMate 205 trial. An independent review committee assessed best overall response by applying the 2007 International Working Group response criteria. Trial PBMCs were collected immediately before nivolumab initiation (C1D1) and during therapy at cycle 2 day 1 and cycle 4 day 1. Peripheral blood was collected in 8 mL Vacutainer Cell Preparation Tubes, from which PBMCs were isolated by centrifugation and then cryopreserved.

The Qiagen DNeasy kit was used to extract genomic DNA both from unsorted PBMCs and from the negatively selected CD4+ and CD8+ fractions. TCR beta CDR3 regions were subjected to amplification by immunoSEQ multiplex PCR with primers that anneal to V and J segments. A synthetic immune receptor repertoire was used to minimize amplification bias, and any remaining bias was removed computationally after sequencing. On the study's bioinformatics: Repertoire diversity was quantified as the Shannon entropy index using custom Python scripts. The unsorted, CD4+ and CD8+ repertoires were each analyzed separately, with the exception of combined analyses, where CD4+ and CD8+ sequences were merged in silico. A clone counted as expanded when the clone's frequency after treatment rose at least 2-fold relative to C1D1, and clones undetected at baseline were given a pseudocount of 0.5. Clones with 0 or 1 copy at C1D1 were defined as singleton clones, while clones with 2 or more copies were defined as non-singleton clones. Clones expanded in unsorted samples were labelled as CD4+, CD8+ or unknown by matching protein sequences in sorted samples from the same patient. Wilcoxon tests on paired samples were used to test diversity changes from C1D1 to C4D1. Entries here come from immuneACCESS through TCRdb and include only in-frame sequences with V and J called. Some clones fail to appear in such tables; in the studies checked, an unresolved V gene covers under half of the shortfall, and the cause of the remainder is unknown. The V and J calls and clone size were taken over from that table, and D and trimming were inferred from the DNA. The sample data list tens of thousands of clones, and 85% to 90% of these were observed just once. 15% of the sample comes from the top ten.

CDR1 and CDR2 were assigned from the germline V gene as KGHSH and LQKENI. Trimming leaves V shorter by 1 base and J shorter by 8 bases, with the junction holding 6 bases beyond the gene matches. The CDR3 numbers 15 residues from cysteine through phenylalanine. The sequence is cut down to CDR3 DNA, 45 bases in frame from base 1. About this clone itself: Its antigen specificity is not known. No qualities accompany the bases; no much larger clone lies one base away.

The receptor comes from a human donor with classical Hodgkin lymphoma. The sample in question was peripheral blood mononuclear cells (PBMCs), obtained at baseline. The chain is assembled from TRBV18 and TRBJ1-2; 11 bases in between match TRBD1. The nucleotide sequence reads as follows: TGTGCCAGCTCACCACTCGGACAGGGGGCGAACGGCTACACCTTC. It is translated as CASSPLGQGANGYTF.